A selection of T cell receptor beta chains follows, all from one sample in a study of early T cells in non-severe SARS-CoV-2 infection. Each CDR3 protein is one row after TCRdb ran MiXCR on the 5' RACE reads. The sample lists around 26,000 distinct CDR3 sequences, less than 6.5% occurring once. Sequencing was done on a sample of whole blood. These receptors all stem from an adult who was a healthcare worker with PCR-confirmed SARS-CoV-2 infection or an uninfected control (not recorded which). The CDR3 runs from the conserved cysteine through the conserved F or W. The order of the fields is J gene, D gene, clone size, V gene, CDR3 DNA, CDR3 protein. D genes are given only for firm matches. Expanded clones are given a class, and other clones once, few, many or no size at all.

j_call: TRBJ2-7; d_call: NA; clone_size: many; v_call: TRBV29-1; cdr3_nt: TGCAGCGTTGAAGATGGGCATGCGGGGCAGACCTACGAGCAGTACTTC; cdr3_aa: CSVEDGHAGQTYEQYF
j_call: TRBJ1-1; d_call: TRBD1; clone_size: many; v_call: TRBV4-2; cdr3_nt: TGTGCCAGCAGCCAAAGGACAGGGGCGAACACTGAAGCTTTCTTT; cdr3_aa: CASSQRTGANTEAFF
j_call: TRBJ1-2; d_call: TRBD1; clone_size: many; v_call: TRBV12-3/TRBV12-4; cdr3_nt: TGTGCCAGCAGTTTATGGGGCGGACAGGGAGCCTATGGCTACACCTTC; cdr3_aa: CASSLWGGQGAYGYTF
j_call: TRBJ2-2; d_call: TRBD1; clone_size: many; v_call: TRBV2; cdr3_nt: TGTGCCAGCAGTGAATCACCGACAGGGTCGGGCGGGGAGCTGTTTTTT; cdr3_aa: CASSESPTGSGGELFF
j_call: TRBJ2-5; d_call: NA; clone_size: NA; v_call: TRBV14; cdr3_nt: TGTGCCAGCAGCCAAGACCCCCATGGGACCCAGTACTTC; cdr3_aa: CASSQDPHGTQYF
j_call: TRBJ2-5; d_call: TRBD2; clone_size: many; v_call: TRBV7-2; cdr3_nt: TGTGCCAGCAGCTTAGCTAGCGGGGGGAGAGAGACCCAGTACTTC; cdr3_aa: CASSLASGGRETQYF
j_call: TRBJ2-2; d_call: NA; clone_size: few; v_call: TRBV6-2/TRBV6-3; cdr3_nt: TGTGCCAGCAGCTACCAAGGCGGGGACACCGGGGAGCTGTTTTTT; cdr3_aa: CASSYQGGDTGELFF
j_call: TRBJ2-3; d_call: TRBD2; clone_size: many; v_call: TRBV5-1; cdr3_nt: TGCGCCAGCAGGGCCGGGACTAGCGGATCTAGCACAGATACGCAGTATTTT; cdr3_aa: CASRAGTSGSSTDTQYF
j_call: TRBJ1-5; d_call: NA; clone_size: medium-sized; v_call: TRBV10-2; cdr3_nt: TGCGCCAGCAGTGAGTCGGGATATAGCAATCAGCCCCAGCATTTT; cdr3_aa: CASSESGYSNQPQHF
j_call: TRBJ1-2; d_call: NA; clone_size: many; v_call: TRBV12-3/TRBV12-4; cdr3_nt: TGTGCCAGCAGTTCCCCAGTGCAAGGGAACTATGGCTACACCTTC; cdr3_aa: CASSSPVQGNYGYTF
j_call: TRBJ1-4; d_call: NA; clone_size: NA; v_call: TRBV6-5; cdr3_nt: TGTGCCAGCAGTTATCAGGCTCTTCCTAATGAAAAACTGTTTTTT; cdr3_aa: CASSYQALPNEKLFF
j_call: TRBJ2-2; d_call: NA; clone_size: NA; v_call: TRBV10-2; cdr3_nt: TGCGCCAGCACCCTAAACTCCTACACCGGGGAGCTGTTTTTT; cdr3_aa: CASTLNSYTGELFF
j_call: TRBJ2-5; d_call: NA; clone_size: many; v_call: TRBV5-8; cdr3_nt: TGTGCCAGCAGCTCAGGGCAAGAGACCCAGTACTTC; cdr3_aa: CASSSGQETQYF
j_call: TRBJ1-4; d_call: TRBD1; clone_size: few; v_call: TRBV4-1; cdr3_nt: TGCGCCAGCAGCCAATCCGGACAGGGTGGGGGAAAACTGTTTTTT; cdr3_aa: CASSQSGQGGGKLFF
j_call: TRBJ2-1; d_call: TRBD1; clone_size: few; v_call: TRBV2; cdr3_nt: TGTGCCAGCAAGGACGAACAGGGGCTGAGCTCCTACAATGAGCAGTTCTTC; cdr3_aa: CASKDEQGLSSYNEQFF
j_call: TRBJ2-3; d_call: NA; clone_size: NA; v_call: TRBV5-5; cdr3_nt: TGTGCCAGCAGCCCCCATGGAGCGACAGATACGCAGTATTTT; cdr3_aa: CASSPHGATDTQYF
j_call: TRBJ2-2; d_call: TRBD1; clone_size: many; v_call: TRBV6-1; cdr3_nt: TGTGCCAGCAGTGTCGACAGGGTAGGGACCGGGGAGCTGTTTTTT; cdr3_aa: CASSVDRVGTGELFF
j_call: TRBJ2-3; d_call: NA; clone_size: few; v_call: TRBV2; cdr3_nt: TGTGCCAGCAGTGAAGGGTTAGGGGGGCAGCCGGGAGATACGCAGTATTTT; cdr3_aa: CASSEGLGGQPGDTQYF
j_call: TRBJ2-1; d_call: NA; clone_size: many; v_call: TRBV11-2; cdr3_nt: TGTGCCAGCAGCGATCCTCTTTTCAATGAGCAGTTCTTC; cdr3_aa: CASSDPLFNEQFF
j_call: TRBJ2-3; d_call: NA; clone_size: many; v_call: TRBV7-2; cdr3_nt: TGTGCCAGCAGCTTAGTTACTACGCCATGGGATACGCAGTATTTT; cdr3_aa: CASSLVTTPWDTQYF
j_call: TRBJ1-5; d_call: TRBD1; clone_size: few; v_call: TRBV7-2; cdr3_nt: TGTGCCAGCAGCTCCCAGGGGGCGGGTAGGAATCAGCCCCAGCATTTT; cdr3_aa: CASSSQGAGRNQPQHF
j_call: TRBJ2-5; d_call: NA; clone_size: many; v_call: TRBV11-3; cdr3_nt: TGTGCCAGCAGCCGAGGGCAGGGGTCCCAAGAGACCCAGTACTTC; cdr3_aa: CASSRGQGSQETQYF
j_call: TRBJ2-3; d_call: NA; clone_size: many; v_call: TRBV6-6; cdr3_nt: TGTGCCAGCAGTTCCCCATCTAGCGATACGCAGTATTTT; cdr3_aa: CASSSPSSDTQYF
j_call: TRBJ2-1; d_call: TRBD1; clone_size: few; v_call: TRBV27; cdr3_nt: TGTGCCAGCAGTTTGACAGGGTACAATGAGCAGTTCTTC; cdr3_aa: CASSLTGYNEQFF
j_call: TRBJ2-7; d_call: TRBD2; clone_size: many; v_call: TRBV5-6; cdr3_nt: TGTGCCAGCAGCTTGACGGGAGGGGTCTACGAGCAGTACTTC; cdr3_aa: CASSLTGGVYEQYF
j_call: TRBJ1-1; d_call: NA; clone_size: few; v_call: TRBV6-2/TRBV6-3; cdr3_nt: TGTGCCAGCAGAACAGAGGGACCAGAGACTGAAGCTTTCTTT; cdr3_aa: CASRTEGPETEAFF
j_call: TRBJ2-5; d_call: TRBD2; clone_size: few; v_call: TRBV7-9; cdr3_nt: TGTGCCAGCACACGGGGGGTTTTGGAGACCCAGTACTTC; cdr3_aa: CASTRGVLETQYF
j_call: TRBJ1-5; d_call: NA; clone_size: many; v_call: TRBV7-9; cdr3_nt: TGTGCCAGCAGCCGTGGGGCAGCTAATCAGCCCCAGCATTTT; cdr3_aa: CASSRGAANQPQHF
j_call: TRBJ2-5; d_call: NA; clone_size: many; v_call: TRBV11-2; cdr3_nt: TGTGCCAGCAGCTTCGGGGGCGCGGAGACCCAGTACTTC; cdr3_aa: CASSFGGAETQYF
j_call: TRBJ2-1; d_call: TRBD1; clone_size: few; v_call: TRBV5-6; cdr3_nt: TGTGCCAGCAGCTTGTTCGGACAGGGGCGGAGTGAGCAGTTCTTC; cdr3_aa: CASSLFGQGRSEQFF
j_call: TRBJ2-7; d_call: NA; clone_size: NA; v_call: TRBV19; cdr3_nt: TGTGCCAGTAGTATCTCAGACAGTCGGGACGAGCAGTACTTC; cdr3_aa: CASSISDSRDEQYF
j_call: TRBJ2-2; d_call: NA; clone_size: many; v_call: TRBV5-1; cdr3_nt: TGCGCCAGCAGCCGAAGACAGAAAACTAACACCGGGGAGCTGTTTTTT; cdr3_aa: CASSRRQKTNTGELFF
j_call: TRBJ1-4; d_call: TRBD1; clone_size: many; v_call: TRBV20-1; cdr3_nt: TGCAGTGCTAGAGATGACAGGGGGATAATTGAAAAACTGTTTTTT; cdr3_aa: CSARDDRGIIEKLFF
j_call: TRBJ1-1; d_call: NA; clone_size: medium-sized; v_call: TRBV5-4; cdr3_nt: TGTGCCAGCAGCTTGGGGACAGATGGAACTGAAGCTTTCTTT; cdr3_aa: CASSLGTDGTEAFF
j_call: TRBJ2-2; d_call: TRBD1; clone_size: NA; v_call: TRBV24-1; cdr3_nt: TGTGCCACCAGTGAACAGGGGCACGGGGAGCTGTTTTTT; cdr3_aa: CATSEQGHGELFF
j_call: TRBJ2-7; d_call: NA; clone_size: many; v_call: TRBV3-1; cdr3_nt: TGTGCCAGCAGCCAAGATGCGAGGGCTTCCTACGAGCAGTACTTC; cdr3_aa: CASSQDARASYEQYF
j_call: TRBJ2-3; d_call: NA; clone_size: medium-sized; v_call: TRBV11-3; cdr3_nt: TGTGCCAGCAGCTTAACCCCAGGGACAGATACGCAGTATTTT; cdr3_aa: CASSLTPGTDTQYF
j_call: TRBJ1-1; d_call: NA; clone_size: few; v_call: TRBV10-2; cdr3_nt: TGCGCCAGCAGTGAAGCACAGTACACTGAAGCTTTCTTT; cdr3_aa: CASSEAQYTEAFF
j_call: TRBJ2-3; d_call: TRBD1; clone_size: many; v_call: TRBV9; cdr3_nt: TGTGCCAGCAGCGCTCCACAGGGGGCAGTCTCAGATACGCAGTATTTT; cdr3_aa: CASSAPQGAVSDTQYF
j_call: TRBJ1-4; d_call: TRBD1; clone_size: medium-sized; v_call: TRBV12-5; cdr3_nt: TGTGCTAGTGGTTTGGGGTGGACAGGGTTTAATGAAAAACTGTTTTTT; cdr3_aa: CASGLGWTGFNEKLFF
j_call: TRBJ1-1; d_call: TRBD1; clone_size: many; v_call: TRBV5-1; cdr3_nt: TGCGCCAGCAGCTTAACAGGGGGGGACACTGAAGCTTTCTTT; cdr3_aa: CASSLTGGDTEAFF
j_call: TRBJ1-1; d_call: NA; clone_size: many; v_call: TRBV7-6; cdr3_nt: TGTGCCAGCAGCCCAAGAGGACTCATGAACACTGAAGCTTTCTTT; cdr3_aa: CASSPRGLMNTEAFF